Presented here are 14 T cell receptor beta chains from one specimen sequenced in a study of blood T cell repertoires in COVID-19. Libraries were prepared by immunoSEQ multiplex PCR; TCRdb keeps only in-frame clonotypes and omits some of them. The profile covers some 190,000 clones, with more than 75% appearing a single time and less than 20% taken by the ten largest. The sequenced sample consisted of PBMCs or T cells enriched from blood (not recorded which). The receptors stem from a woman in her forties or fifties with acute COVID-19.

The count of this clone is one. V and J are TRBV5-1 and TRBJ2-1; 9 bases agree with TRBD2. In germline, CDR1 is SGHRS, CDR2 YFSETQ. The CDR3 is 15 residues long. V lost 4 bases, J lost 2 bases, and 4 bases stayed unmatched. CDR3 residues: CASSGAGGTYNEQFF. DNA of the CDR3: TGCGCCAGCAGCGGAGCGGGGGGAACCTACAATGAGCAGTTCTTC.

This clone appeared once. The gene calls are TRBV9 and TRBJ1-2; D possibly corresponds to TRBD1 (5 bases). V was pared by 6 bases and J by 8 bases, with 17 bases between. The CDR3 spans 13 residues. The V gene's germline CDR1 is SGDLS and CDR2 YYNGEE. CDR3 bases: TGTGCCAGCATCTGGGCGGACACGGAAGGCTACACCTTC. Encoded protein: CASIWADTEGYTF.

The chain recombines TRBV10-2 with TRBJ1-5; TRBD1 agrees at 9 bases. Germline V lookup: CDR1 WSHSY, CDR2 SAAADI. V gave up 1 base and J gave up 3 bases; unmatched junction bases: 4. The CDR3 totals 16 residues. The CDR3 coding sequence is TGCGCCAGCAGTGAGTTTAGGGACAGGGACAATCAGCCCCAGCATTTT. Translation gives CASSEFRDRDNQPQHF.

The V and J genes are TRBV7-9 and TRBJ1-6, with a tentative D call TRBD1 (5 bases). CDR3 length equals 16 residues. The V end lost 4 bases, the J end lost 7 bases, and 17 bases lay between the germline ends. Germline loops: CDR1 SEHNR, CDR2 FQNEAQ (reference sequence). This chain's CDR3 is CASSSITTEGNSPLHF. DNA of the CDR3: TGTGCCAGCAGCTCCATAACGACAGAAGGAAATTCACCCCTCCACTTT.

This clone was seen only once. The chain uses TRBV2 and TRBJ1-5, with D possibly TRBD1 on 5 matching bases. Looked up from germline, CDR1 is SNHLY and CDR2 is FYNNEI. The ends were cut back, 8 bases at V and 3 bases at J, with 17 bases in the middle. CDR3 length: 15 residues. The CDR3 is CASQRQGGNNQPQHF. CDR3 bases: TGTGCCAGCCAAAGGCAGGGAGGAAACAATCAGCCCCAGCATTTT.

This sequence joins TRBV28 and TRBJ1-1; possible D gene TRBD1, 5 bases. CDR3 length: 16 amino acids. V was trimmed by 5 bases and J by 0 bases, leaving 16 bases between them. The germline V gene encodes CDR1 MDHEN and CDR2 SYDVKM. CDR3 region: CASSGPWGEMNTEAFF. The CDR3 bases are TGTGCCAGCAGTGGGCCCTGGGGGGAAATGAACACTGAAGCTTTCTTT.

The CDR3 region is CASTWQNQETQYF. In DNA, the CDR3 is TGTGCCAGCACTTGGCAAAATCAAGAGACCCAGTACTTC. This chain joins TRBV12-3 or TRBV12-4 and TRBJ2-5; unclear D gene. This CDR3 spans 13 amino acids. V dropped 7 bases and J dropped 2 bases, with 11 bases sitting between them.

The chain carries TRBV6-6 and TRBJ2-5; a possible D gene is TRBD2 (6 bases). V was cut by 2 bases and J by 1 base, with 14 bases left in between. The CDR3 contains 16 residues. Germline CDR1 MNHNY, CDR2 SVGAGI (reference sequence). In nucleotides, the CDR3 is TGTGCCAGCAGTTACACGGGGCGGGGACTCCAAGAGACCCAGTACTTC. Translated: CASSYTGRGLQETQYF.

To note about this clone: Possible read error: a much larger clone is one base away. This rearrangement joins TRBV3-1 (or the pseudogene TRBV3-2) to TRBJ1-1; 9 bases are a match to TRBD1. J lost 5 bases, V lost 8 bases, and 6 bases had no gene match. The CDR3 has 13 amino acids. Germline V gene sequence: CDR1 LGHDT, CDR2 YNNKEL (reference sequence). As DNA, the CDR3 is TGTGCCAGCGGAAGACAGGGGGGGACTGAAGCTTTCTTT. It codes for CASGRQGGTEAFF.

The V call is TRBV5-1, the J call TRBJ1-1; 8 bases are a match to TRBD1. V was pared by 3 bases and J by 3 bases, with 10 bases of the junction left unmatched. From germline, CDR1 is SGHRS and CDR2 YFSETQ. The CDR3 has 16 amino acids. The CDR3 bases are TGCGCCAGCAGCTCGATCCTTGACAGGGGAGACACTGAAGCTTTCTTT. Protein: CASSSILDRGDTEAFF. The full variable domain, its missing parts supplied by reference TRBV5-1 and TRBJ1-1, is KAGVTQTPRYLIKTRGQQVTLSCSPISGHRSVSWYQQTPGQGLQFLFEYFSETQRNKGNFPGRFSGRQFSNSRSEMNVSTLELGDSALYLCASSSILDRGDTEAFFGQGTRLTVV.

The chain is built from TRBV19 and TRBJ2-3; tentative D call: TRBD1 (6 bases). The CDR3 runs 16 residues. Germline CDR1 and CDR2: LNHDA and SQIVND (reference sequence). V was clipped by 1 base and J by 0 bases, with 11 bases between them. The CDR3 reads CASSIVSQGSTDTQYF. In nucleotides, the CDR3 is TGTGCCAGTAGTATAGTGTCCCAGGGGAGCACAGATACGCAGTATTTT.

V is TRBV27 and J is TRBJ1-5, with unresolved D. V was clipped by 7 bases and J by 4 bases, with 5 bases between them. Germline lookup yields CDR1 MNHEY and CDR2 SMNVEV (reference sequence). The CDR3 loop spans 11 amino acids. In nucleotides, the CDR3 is TGTGCCAGCATGAGGAATCAGCCCCAGCATTTT. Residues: CASMRNQPQHF.

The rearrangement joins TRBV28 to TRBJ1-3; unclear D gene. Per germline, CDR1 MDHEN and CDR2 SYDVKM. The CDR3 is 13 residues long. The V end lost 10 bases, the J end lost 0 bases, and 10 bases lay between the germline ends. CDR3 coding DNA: TGTGCCACCCAGTCCCACTCTGGAAACACCATATATTTT. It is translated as CATQSHSGNTIYF.

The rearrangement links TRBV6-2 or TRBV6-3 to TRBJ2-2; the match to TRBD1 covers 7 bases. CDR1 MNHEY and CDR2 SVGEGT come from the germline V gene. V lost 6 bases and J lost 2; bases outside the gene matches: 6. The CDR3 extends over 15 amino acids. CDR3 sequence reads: CASSQTGINTGELFF. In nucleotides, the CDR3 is TGTGCCAGCAGCCAGACAGGGATCAACACCGGGGAGCTGTTTTTT.